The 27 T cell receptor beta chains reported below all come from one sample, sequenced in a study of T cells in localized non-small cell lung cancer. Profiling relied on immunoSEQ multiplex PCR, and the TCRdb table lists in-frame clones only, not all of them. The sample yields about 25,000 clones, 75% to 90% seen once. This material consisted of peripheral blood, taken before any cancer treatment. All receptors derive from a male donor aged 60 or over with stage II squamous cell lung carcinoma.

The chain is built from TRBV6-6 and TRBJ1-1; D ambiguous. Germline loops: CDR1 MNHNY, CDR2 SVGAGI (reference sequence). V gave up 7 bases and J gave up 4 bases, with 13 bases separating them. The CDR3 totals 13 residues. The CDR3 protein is CASTADTVTEAFF. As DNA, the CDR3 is TGTGCCAGCACCGCTGACACAGTCACTGAAGCTTTCTTT.

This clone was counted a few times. The CDR3 is CASSDRTSLSHNEQFF. CDR3 bases: TGTGCCAGCAGCGATCGGACTAGCCTATCTCACAATGAGCAGTTCTTC. The rearrangement uses TRBV9 and TRBJ2-1, with 8 bases fitting TRBD2. Germline assignment: CDR1 SGDLS and CDR2 YYNGEE. The CDR3 has 16 amino acids. With 3 bases clipped from V and 5 bases from J, the junction kept 10 bases outside the gene matches.

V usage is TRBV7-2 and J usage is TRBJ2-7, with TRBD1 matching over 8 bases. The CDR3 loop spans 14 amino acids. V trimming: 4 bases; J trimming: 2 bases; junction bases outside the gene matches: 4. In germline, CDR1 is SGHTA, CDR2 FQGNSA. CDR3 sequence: CASSSRQGTYEQYF. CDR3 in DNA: TGTGCCAGCAGCTCGAGACAGGGGACCTACGAGCAGTACTTC.

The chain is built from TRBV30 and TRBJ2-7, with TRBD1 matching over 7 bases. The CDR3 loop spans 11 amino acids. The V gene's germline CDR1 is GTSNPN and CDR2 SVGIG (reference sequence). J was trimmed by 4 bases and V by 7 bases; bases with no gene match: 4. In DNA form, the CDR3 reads TGTGCCTTTGGGACAGCTTACGAGCAGTACTTC. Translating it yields CAFGTAYEQYF.

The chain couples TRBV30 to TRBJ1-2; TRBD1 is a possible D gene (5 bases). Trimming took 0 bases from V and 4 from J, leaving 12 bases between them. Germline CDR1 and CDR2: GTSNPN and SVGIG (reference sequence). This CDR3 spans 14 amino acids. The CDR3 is CAWSVPGSSYGYTF. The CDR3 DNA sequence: TGTGCCTGGAGTGTACCAGGGTCCAGCTATGGCTACACCTTC.

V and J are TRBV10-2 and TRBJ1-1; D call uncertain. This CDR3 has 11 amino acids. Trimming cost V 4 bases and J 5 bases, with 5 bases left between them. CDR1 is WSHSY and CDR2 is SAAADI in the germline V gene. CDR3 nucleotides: TGCGCCAGCAGTGCGACTACTGAAGCTTTCTTT. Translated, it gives CASSATTEAFF.

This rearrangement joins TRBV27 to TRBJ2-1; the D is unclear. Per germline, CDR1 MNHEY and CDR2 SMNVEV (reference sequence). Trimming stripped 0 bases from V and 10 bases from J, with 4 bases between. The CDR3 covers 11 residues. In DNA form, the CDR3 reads TGTGCCAGCAGTTTATCAGGCGAGCAGTTCTTC. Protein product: CASSLSGEQFF.

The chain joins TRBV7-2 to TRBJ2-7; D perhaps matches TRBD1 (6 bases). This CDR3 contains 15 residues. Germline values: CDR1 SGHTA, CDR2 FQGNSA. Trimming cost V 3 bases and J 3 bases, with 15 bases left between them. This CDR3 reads CASSLDSGSYYEQYF. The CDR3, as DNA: TGTGCCAGCAGCTTGGACAGTGGGTCCTACTACGAGCAGTACTTC.

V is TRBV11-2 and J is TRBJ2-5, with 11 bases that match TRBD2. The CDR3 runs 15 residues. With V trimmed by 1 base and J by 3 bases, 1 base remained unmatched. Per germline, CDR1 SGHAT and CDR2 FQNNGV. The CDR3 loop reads CASSLGLAGKETQYF. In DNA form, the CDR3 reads TGTGCCAGCAGCTTAGGACTAGCGGGAAAAGAGACCCAGTACTTC.

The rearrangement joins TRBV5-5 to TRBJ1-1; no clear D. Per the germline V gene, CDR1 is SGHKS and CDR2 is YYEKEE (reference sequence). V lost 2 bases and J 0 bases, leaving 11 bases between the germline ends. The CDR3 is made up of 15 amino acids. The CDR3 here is CASSLRELMNTEAFF. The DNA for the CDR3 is TGTGCCAGCAGCTTAAGGGAACTCATGAACACTGAAGCTTTCTTT.

The CDR3 sequence: CASSESRSTDTQYF. The CDR3 bases are TGTGCCAGCAGTGAATCCAGGAGCACAGATACGCAGTATTTT. This sequence joins TRBV6-4 and TRBJ2-3; unclear D gene. This CDR3 has 14 residues. V was shortened by 3 bases and J by 0 bases, with 7 bases between the two germline ends. The germline V gene has CDR1 MRHNA and CDR2 SNTAGT.

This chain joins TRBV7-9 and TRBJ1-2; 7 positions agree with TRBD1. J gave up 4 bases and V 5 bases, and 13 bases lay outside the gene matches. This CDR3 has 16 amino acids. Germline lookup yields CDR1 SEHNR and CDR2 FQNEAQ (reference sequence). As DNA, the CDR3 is TGTGCCAGCAGCCAGGGGACAGCCGGGGCGGGCTATGGCTACACCTTC. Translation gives CASSQGTAGAGYGYTF.

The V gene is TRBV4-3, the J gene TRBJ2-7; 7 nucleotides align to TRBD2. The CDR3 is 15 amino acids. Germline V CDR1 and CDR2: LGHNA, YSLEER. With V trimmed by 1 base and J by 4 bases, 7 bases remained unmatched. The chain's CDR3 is CASSQGRGGRYEQYF. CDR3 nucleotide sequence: TGCGCCAGCAGCCAAGGACGCGGGGGTCGGTACGAGCAGTACTTC.

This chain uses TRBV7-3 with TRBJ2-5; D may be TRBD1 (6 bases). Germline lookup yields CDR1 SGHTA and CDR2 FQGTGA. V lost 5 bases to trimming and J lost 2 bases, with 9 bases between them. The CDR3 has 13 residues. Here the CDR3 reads CASSRGQQETQYF. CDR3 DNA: TGTGCCAGCAGCCGCGGACAGCAAGAGACCCAGTACTTC. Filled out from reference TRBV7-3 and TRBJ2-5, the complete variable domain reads GAGVSQTPSNKVTEKGKYVELRCDPISGHTALYWYRQSLGQGPEFLIYFQGTGAADDSGLPNDRFFAVRPEGSVSTLKIQRTERGDSAVYLCASSRGQQETQYFGPGTRLLVL.

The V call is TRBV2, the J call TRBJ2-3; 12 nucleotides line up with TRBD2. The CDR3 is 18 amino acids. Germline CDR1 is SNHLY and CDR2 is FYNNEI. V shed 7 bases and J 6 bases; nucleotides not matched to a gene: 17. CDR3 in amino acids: CASNYPPSGGANRDTQYF. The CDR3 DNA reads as TGTGCCAGCAATTACCCCCCTAGCGGGGGGGCCAACCGGGATACGCAGTATTTT.

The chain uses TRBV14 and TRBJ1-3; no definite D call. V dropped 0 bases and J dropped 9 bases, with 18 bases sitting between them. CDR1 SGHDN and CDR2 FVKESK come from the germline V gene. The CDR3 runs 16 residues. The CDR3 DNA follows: TGTGCCAGCAGCCAAGATTGGTCCGTAAGAAGTGGCACCATATATTTT. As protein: CASSQDWSVRSGTIYF.

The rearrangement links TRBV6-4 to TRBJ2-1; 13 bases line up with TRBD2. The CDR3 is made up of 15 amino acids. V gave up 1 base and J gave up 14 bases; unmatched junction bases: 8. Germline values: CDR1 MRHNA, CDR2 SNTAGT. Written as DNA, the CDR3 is TGTGCCAGCAGTGACTTCGGACTAGCGGGAGATGTAAAGTTCTTC. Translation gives CASSDFGLAGDVKFF.

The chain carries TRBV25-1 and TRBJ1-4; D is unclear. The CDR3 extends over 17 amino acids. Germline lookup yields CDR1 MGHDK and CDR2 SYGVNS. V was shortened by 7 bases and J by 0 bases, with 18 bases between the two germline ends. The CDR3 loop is CASTAQPLDATNEKLFF. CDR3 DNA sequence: TGTGCCAGCACCGCCCAGCCCCTAGATGCAACTAATGAAAAACTGTTTTTT.

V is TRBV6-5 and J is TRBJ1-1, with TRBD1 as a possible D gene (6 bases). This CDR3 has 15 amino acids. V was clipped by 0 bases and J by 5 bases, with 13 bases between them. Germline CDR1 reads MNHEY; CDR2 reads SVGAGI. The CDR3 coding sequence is TGTGCCAGCAGTTACTCGAACGGGGGCGGGACTGAAGCTTTCTTT. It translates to CASSYSNGGGTEAFF.

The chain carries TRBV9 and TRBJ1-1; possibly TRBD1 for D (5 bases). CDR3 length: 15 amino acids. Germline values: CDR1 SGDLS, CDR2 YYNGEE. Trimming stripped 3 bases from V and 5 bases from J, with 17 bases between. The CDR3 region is CASSAPPGGGTEAFF. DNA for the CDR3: TGTGCCAGCAGCGCCCCGCCGGGGGGAGGAACTGAAGCTTTCTTT.

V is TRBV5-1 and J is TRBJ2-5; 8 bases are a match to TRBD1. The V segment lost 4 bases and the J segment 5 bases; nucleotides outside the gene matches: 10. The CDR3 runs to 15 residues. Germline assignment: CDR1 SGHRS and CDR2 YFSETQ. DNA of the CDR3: TGCGCCAGCAGCCTAGACAGGGGTAGGCCGGAGACCCAGTACTTC. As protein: CASSLDRGRPETQYF. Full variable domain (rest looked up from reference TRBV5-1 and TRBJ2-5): KAGVTQTPRYLIKTRGQQVTLSCSPISGHRSVSWYQQTPGQGLQFLFEYFSETQRNKGNFPGRFSGRQFSNSRSEMNVSTLELGDSALYLCASSLDRGRPETQYFGPGTRLLVL.

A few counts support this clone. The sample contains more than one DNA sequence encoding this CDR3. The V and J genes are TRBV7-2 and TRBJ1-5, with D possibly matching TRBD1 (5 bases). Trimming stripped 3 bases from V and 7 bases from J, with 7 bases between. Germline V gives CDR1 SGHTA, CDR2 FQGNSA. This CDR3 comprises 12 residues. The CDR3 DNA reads TGTGCCAGCAGCTTCAGGGACCAGCCCCAGCATTTT. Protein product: CASSFRDQPQHF.

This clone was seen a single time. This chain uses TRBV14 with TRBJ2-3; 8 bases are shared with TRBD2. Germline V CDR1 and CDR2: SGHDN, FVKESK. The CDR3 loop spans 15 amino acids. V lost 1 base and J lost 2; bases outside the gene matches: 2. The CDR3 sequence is CASSQAGGPTDTQYF. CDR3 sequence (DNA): TGTGCCAGCAGCCAAGCGGGGGGGCCCACAGATACGCAGTATTTT.

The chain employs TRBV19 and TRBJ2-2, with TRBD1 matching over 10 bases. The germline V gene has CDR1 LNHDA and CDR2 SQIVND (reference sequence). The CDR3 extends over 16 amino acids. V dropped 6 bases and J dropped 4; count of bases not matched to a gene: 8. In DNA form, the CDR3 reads TGTGCCAGTAGCAGGGGACAGGGGAGGAGCACCGGGGAGCTGTTTTTT. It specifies CASSRGQGRSTGELFF.

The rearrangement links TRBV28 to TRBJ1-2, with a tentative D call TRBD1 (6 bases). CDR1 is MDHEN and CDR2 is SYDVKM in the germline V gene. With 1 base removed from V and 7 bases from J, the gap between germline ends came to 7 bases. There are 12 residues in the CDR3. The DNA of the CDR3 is TGTGCCAGCAGTTTATACAGGGTTGGCTACACCTTC. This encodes CASSLYRVGYTF.

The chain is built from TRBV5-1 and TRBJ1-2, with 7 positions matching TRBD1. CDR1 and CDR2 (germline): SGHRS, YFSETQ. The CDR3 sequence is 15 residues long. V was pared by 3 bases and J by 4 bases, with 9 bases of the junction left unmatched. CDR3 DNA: TGCGCCAGCAGCTCCGGGACAGCTAATTTCTATGGCTACACCTTC. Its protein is CASSSGTANFYGYTF.

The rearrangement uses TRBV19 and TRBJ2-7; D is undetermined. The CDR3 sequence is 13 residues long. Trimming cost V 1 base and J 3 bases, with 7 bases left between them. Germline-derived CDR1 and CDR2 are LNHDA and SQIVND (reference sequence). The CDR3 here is CASSIGQNYEQYF. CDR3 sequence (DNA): TGTGCCAGTAGTATAGGCCAGAACTACGAGCAGTACTTC.